These T cell receptor beta chains were read from a single sample in a study of identical twins. TCRdb re-analysed the 5' RACE reads in MiXCR, keeping a single row per CDR3 protein. This repertoire shows 450,000 or so distinct CDR3 sequences, approximately 14% found once; its top ten account for over 0.5%. The same sample was also studied in work on yellow fever vaccine responses in identical twins.

The sequencing sample was made of CD4+ T cells sorted from blood. These receptors came from a woman aged 18-29 years in good health. Both conserved end residues are part of each CDR3. D genes are given only for firm matches. Clone size appears in some rows only: once, few, many, or a class for an expanded clone.

j_call v_call d_call clone_size cdr3_aa cdr3_nt
TRBJ2-2 TRBV7-7 NA NA CASHGQNTGELFF TGTGCTAGCCACGGACAGAACACCGGGGAGCTGTTTTTT
TRBJ2-1 TRBV6-5 NA many CASNNWRVGSSHEQFF TGTGCCAGCAATAACTGGAGGGTAGGATCATCCCATGAGCAGTTCTTC
TRBJ2-3 TRBV20-1 TRBD2 NA CSARGPGTSGTDTQYF TGCAGTGCTAGAGGGCCTGGGACTAGCGGCACAGATACGCAGTATTTT
TRBJ2-5 TRBV7-2 NA many CASSYYQETQYF TGTGCCAGCAGCTATTACCAAGAGACCCAGTACTTC
TRBJ2-1 TRBV20-1 NA NA CTATGRFNNEQFF TGCACCGCTACAGGGCGTTTTAACAATGAGCAGTTCTTC
TRBJ2-3 TRBV7-3 TRBD2 NA CASSLTSGGVADTQYF TGTGCCAGCAGCTTAACTAGCGGGGGGGTTGCAGATACGCAGTATTTT
TRBJ2-1 TRBV11-3 NA NA CASSSSTGPGNEQFF TGTGCCAGCAGCTCCTCTACAGGGCCTGGAAATGAGCAGTTCTTC
TRBJ2-7 TRBV4-2 NA many CASSPTPTYEQYF TGTGCCAGCAGCCCGACACCCACCTACGAGCAGTACTTC
TRBJ2-5 TRBV9 NA NA CASSPQQGWETQYF TGTGCCAGCAGTCCCCAACAGGGTTGGGAGACCCAGTACTTC
TRBJ2-7 TRBV12-3/TRBV12-4 NA NA CASSLLGASEQYF TGTGCCAGCAGTTTACTAGGGGCCTCCGAGCAGTACTTC
TRBJ2-2 TRBV5-1 TRBD1 many CASSFLSGQPGELFF TGCGCCAGCAGCTTTTTATCGGGACAGCCCGGGGAGCTGTTTTTT
TRBJ1-2 TRBV3-1 NA NA CASGNPQGRSNYGYTF TGTGCCAGCGGTAACCCCCAGGGACGGAGCAACTATGGCTACACCTTC
TRBJ2-2 TRBV24-1 NA few CATSEHAALATGELFF TGTGCCACCAGTGAACACGCCGCTCTAGCGACCGGGGAGCTGTTTTTT
TRBJ2-3 TRBV2 NA once CASSETVGSVTQYF TGTGCCAGCAGTGAAACGGTTGGGTCGGTTACGCAGTATTTT
TRBJ2-2 TRBV29-1 TRBD1 few CSVERGQANTGELFF TGCAGCGTTGAAAGGGGACAGGCGAACACCGGGGAGCTGTTTTTT
TRBJ2-5 TRBV6-1 NA few CASRSSLAGETQYF TGTGCCAGCAGAAGTAGCTTGGCTGGGGAGACCCAGTACTTC
TRBJ1-1 TRBV12-3/TRBV12-4 TRBD1 few CASRRYGQGLPNTEAFF TGTGCCAGCAGACGGTATGGACAGGGGCTCCCGAACACTGAAGCTTTCTTT
TRBJ1-3 TRBV7-9 TRBD1 few CASSLDVSGGNTIYF TGTGCCAGCAGCTTGGATGTTTCAGGGGGCAACACCATATATTTT
TRBJ2-5 TRBV2 NA NA CASSEYGSGETQYF TGTGCCAGCAGTGAATACGGTAGCGGTGAGACCCAGTACTTC
TRBJ2-5 TRBV3-1 NA few CASSQASRAAETQYF TGTGCCAGCAGCCAAGCGTCTCGAGCTGCGGAGACCCAGTACTTC
TRBJ1-1 TRBV10-3 TRBD1 many CAISEPDRDEAFF TGTGCCATCAGTGAGCCGGACAGGGATGAAGCTTTCTTT
TRBJ2-6 TRBV5-1 NA NA CASTWSVGVTGANVLTF TGCGCCAGCACCTGGTCGGTTGGGGTCACTGGGGCCAACGTCCTGACTTTC
TRBJ2-3 TRBV29-1 NA many CSAGTDTQYF TGCAGCGCAGGCACAGATACGCAGTATTTT
TRBJ1-6 TRBV12-3/TRBV12-4 NA NA CASSLSGARVSPLHF TGTGCCAGCAGTTTGTCGGGGGCACGAGTTTCACCCCTCCACTTT
TRBJ2-7 TRBV5-1 TRBD2 few CASSLAGGSPTYEQYF TGCGCCAGCAGCTTGGCCGGCGGGAGCCCAACCTACGAGCAGTACTTC
TRBJ2-1 TRBV27 TRBD1 NA CASRAGQAYNEQFF TGTGCCAGCAGAGCCGGACAGGCCTACAATGAGCAGTTCTTC
TRBJ1-1 TRBV7-8 NA NA CASSLGWRGINTEAFF TGTGCCAGCAGCTTAGGGTGGCGGGGGATAAACACTGAAGCTTTCTTT
TRBJ2-1 TRBV30 NA few CAFKRRGGVSNEQFF TGTGCCTTTAAAAGGAGGGGGGGCGTCTCCAATGAGCAGTTCTTC
TRBJ2-1 TRBV27 TRBD2 few CASSPTSGRGTYDNEQFF TGTGCCAGCAGTCCCACTAGCGGGAGGGGAACTTACGACAATGAGCAGTTCTTC
TRBJ2-3 TRBV3-1 TRBD2 few CASSQVAGGPSDTQYF TGTGCCAGCAGCCAAGTAGCGGGGGGGCCCTCAGATACGCAGTATTTT
TRBJ2-5 TRBV5-1 TRBD1 NA CASSPPTQGASQYF TGTGCCAGCAGCCCACCAACGCAGGGGGCGTCCCAGTACTTC
TRBJ2-1 TRBV20-1 NA few CSARSTAIGEQFF TGCAGTGCTAGATCGACGGCTATCGGTGAGCAGTTCTTC
TRBJ2-2 TRBV10-2 TRBD2 once CASRRTSGGPGELFF TGCGCCAGCAGGCGGACTAGCGGGGGCCCCGGGGAGCTGTTTTTT
TRBJ2-1 TRBV27 TRBD2 NA CASSSSGGSYNEQFF TGTGCCAGCAGTTCCTCGGGGGGTTCCTACAATGAGCAGTTCTTC
TRBJ2-7 TRBV7-2 TRBD2 NA CASSTAGGLVAYEQYF TGTGCCAGCAGCACCGCCGGGGGGTTGGTTGCCTACGAGCAGTACTTC
TRBJ2-1 TRBV21-1 NA NA CASSKRAGNYNEQFF TGTGCCAGCAGCAAAAGGGCAGGGAACTACAATGAGCAGTTCTTC
TRBJ2-7 TRBV10-3 TRBD2 few CAISGLADYEQYF TGTGCCATCAGTGGACTAGCGGACTACGAGCAGTACTTC
TRBJ1-2 TRBV20-1 TRBD1 NA CSAVQDRADYGYTF TGCAGTGCCGTCCAAGACAGGGCCGACTATGGCTACACCTTC
TRBJ2-2 TRBV10-3 NA few CAISEPSGVGYTGELFF TGTGCCATCAGTGAGCCGTCTGGCGTAGGATACACCGGGGAGCTGTTTTTT
TRBJ2-5 TRBV30 NA NA CAWSWRLETQYF TGTGCCTGGAGTTGGAGGTTAGAGACCCAGTACTTC
TRBJ2-7 TRBV3-1 TRBD2 few CASSPPGVSGSYEQYF TGTGCCAGCAGCCCCCCTGGAGTGAGCGGGAGCTACGAGCAGTACTTC
TRBJ1-2 TRBV7-2 NA many CASSPSGNNYGYTF TGTGCCAGCAGCCCGTCGGGGAATAACTATGGCTACACCTTC
TRBJ2-3 TRBV5-1 TRBD2 many CASSPSGTSGTDTQYF TGCGCCAGCAGCCCCTCCGGGACTAGCGGCACAGATACGCAGTATTTT
TRBJ2-7 TRBV5-6 TRBD2 many CASSFLAGGPYEQYF TGTGCCAGCAGCTTCCTAGCGGGAGGGCCCTACGAGCAGTACTTC
TRBJ1-1 TRBV9 NA NA CASSPQTDMNTEAFF TGTGCCAGCAGCCCCCAGACGGATATGAACACTGAAGCTTTCTTT
TRBJ2-7 TRBV20-1 TRBD2 NA CSATSGQSATYEQYF TGCAGTGCTACTAGCGGGCAATCTGCTACCTACGAGCAGTACTTC
TRBJ2-7 TRBV10-3 NA few CAISEFGGITYEQYF TGTGCCATCAGTGAGTTTGGAGGGATCACCTACGAGCAGTACTTC
TRBJ2-7 TRBV20-1 NA NA CSAPRTLITYYEQYF TGCAGTGCTCCCCGAACGTTAATTACGTACTACGAGCAGTACTTC
TRBJ2-5 TRBV15 NA NA CATSRDSGSETQYF TGTGCCACCAGCAGAGATTCCGGTTCGGAGACCCAGTACTTC
TRBJ2-3 TRBV3-1 NA few CASSQVSLWTEPTTDTQYF TGTGCCAGCAGCCAAGTCTCCTTATGGACGGAGCCTACCACAGATACGCAGTATTTT
TRBJ2-5 TRBV20-1 NA few CSARDQGETQYF TGCAGTGCTAGAGATCAGGGGGAGACCCAGTACTTC
TRBJ1-1 TRBV29-1 NA NA CSVVPGNTEAFF TGCAGCGTTGTTCCAGGGAACACTGAAGCTTTCTTT
TRBJ2-3 TRBV7-6 NA NA CASSIGTGGGLRTDTQYF TGTGCCAGCAGCATAGGGACGGGCGGAGGCCTCAGAACAGATACGCAGTATTTT
TRBJ2-3 TRBV3-1 TRBD1 NA CASSQGDSFTDTQYF TGTGCCAGCAGCCAAGGGGACAGTTTCACAGATACGCAGTATTTT
TRBJ1-6 TRBV20-1 TRBD1 few CSASGQGESPLHF TGCAGTGCTAGTGGGCAGGGGGAATCACCCCTCCACTTT
TRBJ2-2 TRBV4-3 NA NA CASSLRTRSTGELFF TGCGCCAGCAGCCTACGGACAAGGAGCACCGGGGAGCTGTTTTTT
TRBJ1-2 TRBV12-3/TRBV12-4 TRBD1 many CASSDRGGYGYTF TGTGCCAGCAGTGACAGGGGAGGCTATGGCTACACCTTC